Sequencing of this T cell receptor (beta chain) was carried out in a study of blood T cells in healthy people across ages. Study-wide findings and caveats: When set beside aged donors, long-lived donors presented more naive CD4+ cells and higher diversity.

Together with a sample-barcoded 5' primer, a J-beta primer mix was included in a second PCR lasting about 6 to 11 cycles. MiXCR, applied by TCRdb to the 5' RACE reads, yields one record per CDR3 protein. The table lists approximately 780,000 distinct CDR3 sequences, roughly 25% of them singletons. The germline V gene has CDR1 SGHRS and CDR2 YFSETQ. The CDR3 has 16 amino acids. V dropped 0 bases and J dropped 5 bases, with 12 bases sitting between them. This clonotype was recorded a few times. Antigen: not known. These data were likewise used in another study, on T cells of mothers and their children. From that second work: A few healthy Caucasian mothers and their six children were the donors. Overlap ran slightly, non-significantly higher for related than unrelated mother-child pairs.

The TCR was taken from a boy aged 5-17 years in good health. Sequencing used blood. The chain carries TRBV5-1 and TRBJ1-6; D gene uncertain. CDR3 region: CASSLEVTANNSPLHF. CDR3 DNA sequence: TGCGCCAGCAGCTTGGAAGTAACGGCGAATAATTCACCCCTCCACTTT.